Below are 27 T cell receptor beta chains sequenced from a single sample in a study of a mutant IDH1 vaccine in newly diagnosed glioma. Antigen specificity for these receptors is unknown. Generated by immunoSEQ multiplex PCR, the TCRdb table keeps only in-frame clones and is missing some. Here the sample spans approximately 50,000 clones, less than 90% being singletons. Time point indicated: week 47, end of study. Vaccination comprised doses that each held 300 ug of mutant IDH1 20-mer peptide, plus topical imiquimod. This specimen was PBMCs, taken from a glioma patient whose treatment included an IDH1 peptide vaccine. Receptor source: a woman between 45 and 60 years old with glioma.

The chain uses TRBV27 and TRBJ2-6, with D perhaps TRBD2 (6 bases). Looked up from germline, CDR1 is MNHEY and CDR2 is SMNVEV (reference sequence). The CDR3 spans 16 residues. The V end lost 5 bases, the J end lost 4 bases, and 15 bases lay between the germline ends. CDR3 residues: CASSPAGPNGANVLTF. CDR3 nucleotides: TGTGCCAGCAGTCCCGCGGGACCGAACGGGGCCAACGTCCTGACTTTC.

This clone has only one observation. The gene calls are TRBV4-1 and TRBJ2-5; 11 nucleotides align to TRBD2. V dropped 1 base and J dropped 3; count of bases not matched to a gene: 4. This CDR3 region has 16 residues. Germline CDR1 is MGHRA and CDR2 is YSYEKL. The CDR3 here is CASSQGASGGKETQYF. The CDR3 coding sequence is TGCGCCAGCAGCCAAGGCGCTAGCGGGGGGAAAGAGACCCAGTACTTC.

This clone was observed a few times. The chain links TRBV6-1 to TRBJ1-3; D gene unclear. Trimming removed 8 bases at V and 2 bases at J, with 10 bases between. CDR3 length: 13 amino acids. Germline V gene lookup returns CDR1 MNHNS and CDR2 SASEGT. The CDR3 nucleotides read TGTGCCAGCTCAGAAAGGGCTGGAAACACCATATATTTT. Its protein product is CASSERAGNTIYF.

V and J are TRBV5-1 and TRBJ2-5, with 14 bases matching TRBD2. Trimming removed 4 bases from V and 2 bases from J; junction bases left unmatched: 4. Germline V lookup: CDR1 SGHRS, CDR2 YFSETQ. The CDR3 covers 16 residues. CDR3 in DNA: TGCGCCAGCAGCCATGGGACTAGCGGGGGACAAGAGACCCAGTACTTC. Translation gives CASSHGTSGGQETQYF.

This sequence joins TRBV15 and TRBJ2-7, with a possible D match to TRBD1 (6 bases). V was cut by 5 bases and J by 1 base, with 12 bases left in between. The germline CDR1 and CDR2 sequences are LNHNV and YYDKDF (reference sequence). This CDR3 has 14 amino acids. The CDR3 region has the DNA TGTGCCACCAGCGGGGACATTGCGTCCTACGAGCAGTACTTC. Its protein product is CATSGDIASYEQYF.

V usage is TRBV7-8 and J usage is TRBJ1-2; TRBD1 aligns across 9 bases. This CDR3 is built from 13 residues. The germline CDR1 and CDR2 sequences are SGHVS and FQNEAQ. With V trimmed by 5 bases and J by 13 bases, 11 bases remained unmatched. CDR3 residues: CASSDRTGEKFTF. CDR3 nucleotide sequence: TGTGCCAGCAGCGACAGGACAGGGGAGAAGTTCACCTTC.

This clone appeared a few times. CDR3 bases: TGCGCCAGCAGCCAAGATTCGCACGTTGGCTACACCTTC. Its translation is CASSQDSHVGYTF. The genes are TRBV4-3 and TRBJ1-2; no clear D gene. CDR3 length: 13 residues. V dropped 0 bases and J dropped 7 bases, with 9 bases sitting between them. CDR1 and CDR2 (germline): LGHNA, YSLEER.

CDR3 residues: CASSLRGPNTEAFF. The CDR3 bases are TGTGCCAGCAGCTTAAGAGGGCCCAACACTGAAGCTTTCTTT. This chain links TRBV5-4 with TRBJ1-1; no clear D gene. V was cut by 2 bases and J by 2 bases, with 10 bases left in between. Germline CDR1 SGHNT, CDR2 YYREEE (reference sequence). The CDR3 is made up of 14 amino acids.

This chain uses TRBV7-2 with TRBJ2-1; D ambiguous. Germline CDR1 reads SGHTA; CDR2 reads FQGNSA. The CDR3 loop spans 13 amino acids. With 4 bases removed from V and 6 bases from J, the gap between germline ends came to 10 bases. CDR3 bases: TGTGCCAGCAGCTCTCTCTGGGGCAATGAGCAGTTCTTC. Amino acid sequence: CASSSLWGNEQFF.

The chain is built from TRBV7-2 and TRBJ1-2; D gene uncertain. Germline CDR1 and CDR2: SGHTA and FQGNSA. The germline V and J ends were trimmed by 5 bases and 4 bases, with 20 bases remaining between them. The CDR3 consists of 16 residues. The CDR3 is CASSQRSSTVPYGYTF. The CDR3 nucleotides read TGTGCCAGCAGCCAAAGGTCTTCGACGGTACCCTATGGCTACACCTTC.

V gene TRBV28 combines with J gene TRBJ1-6, with a possible D match to TRBD1 (6 bases). V lost 4 bases and J lost 5, with 15 bases in between. Germline CDR1 reads MDHEN; CDR2 reads SYDVKM. This CDR3 spans 16 amino acids. CDR3 in amino acids: CASSSDGQPNNSPLHF. The CDR3 DNA reads as TGTGCCAGCAGTTCGGACGGACAGCCGAATAATTCACCCCTCCACTTT.

The rearrangement uses TRBV9 and TRBJ1-1; D unresolved. This CDR3 comprises 13 residues. V lost 4 bases and J 1 base, leaving 8 bases between the germline ends. Germline V gene sequence: CDR1 SGDLS, CDR2 YYNGEE. The CDR3 loop reads CASSIRRNTEAFF. The CDR3 nucleotides are TGTGCCAGCAGCATCCGTAGGAACACTGAAGCTTTCTTT.

The table lists this clone with a count of one. V usage is TRBV5-1 and J usage is TRBJ2-7; 9 bases line up with TRBD2. The ends lost 4 bases at V and 4 bases at J; junction bases unmatched: 12. The germline gives CDR1 SGHRS, CDR2 YFSETQ. The CDR3 loop spans 16 amino acids. The CDR3 DNA sequence: TGCGCCAGCAGCCCGGAAAGTAGCGGGGGAGGATACGAGCAGTACTTC. It codes for CASSPESSGGGYEQYF.

This clone came up once. This chain uses TRBV5-4 with TRBJ1-2, with 8 bases aligning to TRBD1. The junction had 5 bases not matched to a gene; V was cut back by 5 bases and J by 5 bases. Germline lookup yields CDR1 SGHNT and CDR2 YYREEE (reference sequence). The CDR3 totals 13 residues. CDR3 nucleotide sequence: TGTGCCAGCAGGATCGACAGGGGATATGGCTACACCTTC. This codes for CASRIDRGYGYTF.

The gene calls are TRBV4-1 and TRBJ1-1, with no clear D. V shed 1 base and J shed 0 bases, with 9 bases lying between them. The CDR3 has 15 residues. Germline V CDR1 and CDR2: MGHRA, YSYEKL. CDR3 coding DNA: TGCGCCAGCAGCCAAGGGGCAGGAATGAACACTGAAGCTTTCTTT. As protein: CASSQGAGMNTEAFF.

The genes are TRBV5-3 and TRBJ1-5; D ambiguous. TRBV5-3 falls under the ORF class, with uncertain function. This CDR3 region has 17 residues. V was cut by 5 bases and J by 9 bases, with 27 bases left in between. CDR3 region: CARRCTDKVGPKRPQHF. Written as DNA, the CDR3 is TGTGCCAGAAGGTGCACGGATAAGGTCGGACCCAAGAGGCCCCAGCATTTT.

The gene calls are TRBV6-5 and TRBJ1-5; D is ambiguous. The CDR3 totals 12 residues. Trimming took 5 bases from V and 4 from J, leaving 6 bases between them. Germline V CDR1 and CDR2: MNHEY, SVGAGI. The CDR3 spells CASSAINQPQHF. CDR3 DNA sequence: TGTGCCAGCAGTGCCATAAATCAGCCCCAGCATTTT.

This sequence joins TRBV7-9 and TRBJ1-2, with TRBD1 matching 10 bases. Germline assignment: CDR1 SEHNR and CDR2 FQNEAQ (reference sequence). The junction had 7 bases not matched to a gene; V was cut back by 5 bases and J by 4 bases. The CDR3 has 15 amino acids. CDR3 region: CASSADRGHGYGYTF. The DNA of the CDR3 is TGTGCCAGCAGCGCCGACAGGGGGCATGGCTATGGCTACACCTTC.

The chain has TRBV9 and TRBJ2-3; D might be TRBD2 (8 bases). The CDR3 is made up of 16 amino acids. The germline V gene has CDR1 SGDLS and CDR2 YYNGEE. V lost 3 bases to trimming and J lost 3 bases, with 17 bases between them. The CDR3 bases are TGTGCCAGCAGCGCCCCGGGAGGGGGCTTGACAGATACGCAGTATTTT. Protein product: CASSAPGGGLTDTQYF.

A single count supports this clone. The chain links TRBV5-1 to TRBJ1-1, with 9 bases aligning to TRBD1. Germline V gives CDR1 SGHRS, CDR2 YFSETQ. Trimming cost V 0 bases and J 10 bases; bases outside gene matches: 10. The CDR3 totals 15 residues. The CDR3 region has the DNA TGCGCCAGCAGCTTGGCCGGGGGGGGACAGGGAGGAGCTTTCTTT. It is translated as CASSLAGGGQGGAFF.

V is TRBV5-8 and J is TRBJ2-2; D perhaps matches TRBD2 (7 bases). V gave up 4 bases and J gave up 1 base, with 14 bases separating them. CDR1 SGHTS and CDR2 YDEGEE come from the germline V gene. The length of the CDR3 is 16 residues. CDR3: CASSHPGGGNTGELFF. CDR3 in DNA: TGTGCCAGCAGCCATCCGGGGGGCGGGAACACCGGGGAGCTGTTTTTT.

J is TRBJ1-5 and V is TRBV9, with D perhaps TRBD1 (5 bases). V was shortened by 0 bases and J by 5 bases, with 12 bases between the two germline ends. CDR1 and CDR2 (germline): SGDLS, YYNGEE. This CDR3 is built from 15 residues. The CDR3 is CASSVGGDPYQPQHF. CDR3 sequence (DNA): TGTGCCAGCAGCGTAGGAGGGGACCCTTATCAGCCCCAGCATTTT.

This rearrangement joins TRBV7-2 to TRBJ2-2, with 9 bases matching TRBD1. The V gene end was trimmed by 5 bases and the J gene end by 6 bases; junction bases not matched to a gene: 10. Germline lookup yields CDR1 SGHTA and CDR2 FQGNSA. The CDR3 length is 16 residues. CDR3: CASSQSGTGYAGELFF. CDR3 coding DNA: TGTGCCAGCAGCCAGTCCGGGACAGGGTACGCCGGGGAGCTGTTTTTT.

The rearrangement uses TRBV19 and TRBJ1-5; possible D gene TRBD1, 6 bases. V was trimmed by 5 bases and J by 9 bases, leaving 14 bases between them. The length of the CDR3 is 13 residues. Germline-derived CDR1 and CDR2 are LNHDA and SQIVND (reference sequence). The DNA for the CDR3 is TGTGCCAGTAGTCCCGGGGGGGGCCTGCCCCAGCATTTT. It codes for CASSPGGGLPQHF.

The rearrangement joins TRBV30 to TRBJ1-5; D is uncertain. The CDR3 runs 13 residues. Trimming stripped 8 bases from V and 4 bases from J, with 15 bases between. From germline, CDR1 is GTSNPN and CDR2 SVGIG (reference sequence). The CDR3 DNA reads as TGTGCCATCAACCAGGAGATTAATCAGCCCCAGCATTTT. It codes for CAINQEINQPQHF.

The V and J genes are TRBV2 and TRBJ2-7; TRBD1 might be the D (5 bases). CDR3 length: 15 amino acids. V shed 3 bases and J shed 5 bases, with 17 bases lying between them. Germline CDR1 reads SNHLY; CDR2 reads FYNNEI. Written as DNA, the CDR3 is TGTGCCAGCAGTGAGGGTAGGGCAGGGTGGAACGAGCAGTACTTC. Its protein is CASSEGRAGWNEQYF.

This sequence joins TRBV5-6 and TRBJ2-7; D assignment may be TRBD1 or TRBD2 (6 bases each). The CDR3 loop spans 13 amino acids. V gave up 7 bases and J gave up 7 bases, with 18 bases separating them. Per germline, CDR1 SGHDT and CDR2 YYEEEE. CDR3 DNA: TGTGCCAGCTTATTGGGGGGCGCGGGGGAGCAGTACTTC. Translation gives CASLLGGAGEQYF.